These 18 T cell receptor beta chains originate from one sample sequenced in a study of shared clonotypes between healthy human individuals. Libraries were prepared by immunoSEQ multiplex PCR; TCRdb keeps only in-frame clonotypes and omits some of them. The sample contains a few million clones, more than 90% of which appear only once. Sequenced material: naive CD4+ T cells sorted from blood. As for subset: CD45RA+ positively selected. The receptors were sampled from a man younger than 35 in good health.

The V gene is TRBV7-2, the J gene TRBJ1-2; D gene ambiguous. The CDR3 runs to 14 residues. In germline, CDR1 is SGHTA, CDR2 FQGNSA. V gave up 4 bases and J gave up 5 bases, with 14 bases separating them. CDR3 nucleotides: TGTGCCAGCAGCTCTACCGGCCCCCCTTATGGCTACACCTTC. Translated: CASSSTGPPYGYTF.

This clone was picked up one time. The rearrangement uses TRBV18 and TRBJ1-1; a weak D match, TRBD1 (5 bases). V lost 3 bases, J lost 0 bases, and 8 bases lay in between. This CDR3 is built from 14 residues. Per germline, CDR1 KGHSH and CDR2 LQKENI. The CDR3: CASSPGVLNTEAFF. The CDR3 bases are TGTGCCAGCTCACCGGGGGTACTGAACACTGAAGCTTTCTTT.

A note on this clone: Other nucleotide sequences from this sample produce the same CDR3. This sequence joins TRBV7-2 and TRBJ2-7; TRBD1 aligns across 7 bases. Losses at the gene ends were 4 bases for V and 3 bases for J; bases not matched to a gene: 6. The CDR3 is made up of 14 amino acids. CDR1 SGHTA and CDR2 FQGNSA come from the germline V gene. This CDR3 is CASSSRQGGYEQYF. The CDR3 DNA follows: TGTGCCAGCAGCTCTCGACAGGGTGGCTACGAGCAGTACTTC.

This chain joins TRBV19 and TRBJ2-6; D is ambiguous. Trimming shortened V by 5 bases and J by 3 bases, and 11 bases separated the two germline ends. Germline-derived CDR1 and CDR2 are LNHDA and SQIVND (reference sequence). This CDR3 spans 15 amino acids. CDR3 sequence: CASSESGGGANVLTF. CDR3 bases: TGTGCCAGTAGTGAGTCGGGCGGTGGGGCCAACGTCCTGACTTTC.

The V gene is TRBV14, the J gene TRBJ2-1, with TRBD2 matching over 7 bases. This CDR3 region has 16 residues. J gave up 9 bases and V 0 bases, and 11 bases lay outside the gene matches. Germline CDR1 and CDR2: SGHDN and FVKESK. CDR3 bases: TGTGCCAGCAGCCAAGATCGTCTAGCGGCTGTCGCTGAGCAGTTCTTC. Translation: CASSQDRLAAVAEQFF.

The chain uses TRBV5-6 and TRBJ2-7; unclear D gene. Trimming shortened V by 4 bases and J by 4 bases, and 6 bases separated the two germline ends. The CDR3 totals 11 residues. Per the germline V gene, CDR1 is SGHDT and CDR2 is YYEEEE. The CDR3 DNA is TGTGCCAGCAGCGTTGAGTACGAGCAGTACTTC. Protein: CASSVEYEQYF.

The genes are TRBV18 and TRBJ2-1, with 7 bases fitting TRBD1. The germline gives CDR1 KGHSH, CDR2 LQKENI. Germline trimming cut 4 bases from V and 3 bases from J; bases unmatched to any gene: 3. CDR3 size: 14 residues. Here the CDR3 DNA reads TGTGCCAGCTCACACGGACAGGTCTACAATGAGCAGTTCTTC. Translating gives CASSHGQVYNEQFF.

The CDR3 protein is CASSFPDRQSADTQYF. The CDR3 DNA follows: TGTGCCAGCAGCTTCCCGGACAGACAGAGCGCAGATACGCAGTATTTT. The chain links TRBV5-4 to TRBJ2-3, with a possible D match to TRBD1 (6 bases). Germline-derived CDR1 and CDR2 are SGHNT and YYREEE (reference sequence). The CDR3 has 16 residues. V gave up 2 bases and J gave up 4 bases, with 17 bases separating them.

This clone appeared a single time. The V call is TRBV28, the J call TRBJ2-7, with D hard to call. Trimming shortened V by 2 bases and J by 3 bases, and 14 bases separated the two germline ends. The CDR3 has 15 residues. Germline V CDR1 and CDR2: MDHEN, SYDVKM. CDR3 sequence: CASSLISVRSYEQYF. The DNA of the CDR3 is TGTGCCAGCAGTTTAATTTCGGTGAGGAGCTACGAGCAGTACTTC.

The table lists this clone with a few counts. The gene calls are TRBV18 and TRBJ1-5; D gene unclear. Per germline, CDR1 KGHSH and CDR2 LQKENI. V was pared by 6 bases and J by 4 bases, with 16 bases between. This CDR3 has 15 amino acids. CDR3 bases: TGTGCCAGCTCCCAGGCGGGCGGTGGGAATCAGCCCCAGCATTTT. This translates into CASSQAGGGNQPQHF. Supplemented by reference TRBV18 and TRBJ1-5, the full variable domain reads NAGVMQNPRHLVRRRGQEARLRCSPMKGHSHVYWYRQLPEEGLKFMVYLQKENIIDESGMPKERFSAEFPKEGPSILRIQQVVRGDSAAYFCASSQAGGGNQPQHFGDGTRLSIL.

The chain has TRBV11-2 and TRBJ2-3; tentatively, D is TRBD1 or TRBD2 (6 bases each). Germline loops: CDR1 SGHAT, CDR2 FQNNGV. This CDR3 comprises 15 residues. Trimming removed 5 bases from V and 0 bases from J, with 12 bases in between. CDR3 region: CASSPWRGSTDTQYF. The CDR3 nucleotides read TGTGCCAGCAGCCCATGGAGGGGGAGCACAGATACGCAGTATTTT.

The genes are TRBV6-1 and TRBJ1-4; 7 bases are shared with TRBD1. This CDR3 spans 14 amino acids. The V segment lost 5 bases and the J segment 4 bases; nucleotides outside the gene matches: 4. In germline, CDR1 is MNHNS, CDR2 SASEGT. The CDR3 loop reads CASSPTGLNEKLFF. The DNA for the CDR3 is TGTGCCAGCAGTCCGACAGGGCTTAATGAAAAACTGTTTTTT.

The chain employs TRBV2 and TRBJ1-2; TRBD1 aligns across 8 bases. This CDR3 is built from 13 residues. V shed 9 bases, J shed 4 bases, and the junction held 7 bases outside the gene matches. Germline V gives CDR1 SNHLY, CDR2 FYNNEI. CDR3 loop: CARRTGTTYGYTF. The DNA for the CDR3 is TGTGCCAGGAGGACAGGGACAACCTATGGCTACACCTTC.

This chain joins TRBV28 and TRBJ2-7; possibly TRBD1 or TRBD2 for D (5 bases each). Germline CDR1 is MDHEN and CDR2 is SYDVKM. This CDR3 region has 12 residues. V was clipped by 8 bases and J by 6 bases, with 14 bases between them. The CDR3 spells CASWGPPGEQYF. The CDR3 region has the DNA TGTGCCAGCTGGGGACCCCCCGGCGAGCAGTACTTC.

The rearrangement uses TRBV4-1 and TRBJ2-7; 14 nucleotides match TRBD2. CDR3 length: 18 residues. Per germline, CDR1 MGHRA and CDR2 YSYEKL. The J segment lost 3 bases and the V segment lost 3 bases, leaving 10 bases of the junction unmatched. The CDR3 reads CASSHIGLAGGNFYEQYF. The CDR3 coding sequence is TGCGCCAGCAGCCATATTGGACTAGCGGGGGGCAATTTCTACGAGCAGTACTTC.

The chain joins TRBV28 to TRBJ2-5; D uncertain. The J call could be wrong; TRBJ2-7 is a better fit for the DNA end. The CDR3 is made up of 12 amino acids. In germline, CDR1 is MDHEN, CDR2 SYDVKM. CDR3 nucleotide sequence: TGTGCCAGCAGTTCGAGCTCCTACGAGCAGTACTTC. It specifies CASSSSSYEQYF.

The CDR3 nucleotides are TGTGCCAGCAGTGGGATGGGGGGCCCTGATACGCAGTATTTT. It translates to CASSGMGGPDTQYF. The J gene is TRBJ2-3, the V gene TRBV2; D tentatively fits TRBD1 or TRBD2 (6 bases each). Between the trimmed V and J ends, which lost 4 bases and 6 bases, there was a span of 14 bases. Per the germline V gene, CDR1 is SNHLY and CDR2 is FYNNEI. The CDR3 is 14 amino acids.

V gene TRBV9 combines with J gene TRBJ1-6; TRBD1 agrees at 8 bases. Germline CDR1 reads SGDLS; CDR2 reads YYNGEE. There are 13 residues in the CDR3. The V and J ends lost 6 bases and 10 bases, in that order; junction bases with no gene match: 6. The CDR3 protein is CASTQGAGSPLHF. In DNA form, the CDR3 reads TGTGCCAGCACCCAGGGGGCAGGGTCACCCCTCCACTTT.